These 14 T cell receptor beta chains were all obtained from the same sample, sequenced in a study of blood T cell repertoires in COVID-19. Produced via immunoSEQ multiplex PCR; TCRdb's table is partial and in-frame only. The profile covers 200,000 to 250,000 clones, with 86% appearing a single time and 5.5% to 8% taken by the ten largest. The sequencing sample was made of peripheral blood. Source of these receptors: a man between 60 and 75 years old with acute or convalescent COVID-19.

The J gene is TRBJ2-6, the V gene TRBV12-5; D unclear. The germline gives CDR1 LGHNT, CDR2 FRNRAP. Trimming took off 10 bases at V and 0 bases at J, with 7 bases between the two ends. The CDR3 covers 13 residues. The CDR3 sequence is CATSPSGANVLTF. The CDR3 region has the DNA TGTGCTACCTCCCCCTCTGGGGCCAACGTCCTGACTTTC.

V is TRBV5-1 and J is TRBJ2-7, with 10 nucleotides matching TRBD2. This CDR3 contains 17 residues. The germline gives CDR1 SGHRS, CDR2 YFSETQ. J gave up 2 bases and V 0 bases, and 8 bases lay outside the gene matches. The CDR3 protein is CASSLESSGRVAYEQYF. CDR3 DNA sequence: TGCGCCAGCAGCTTGGAGTCGAGCGGGAGGGTCGCCTACGAGCAGTACTTC.

This chain connects TRBV5-1 to TRBJ1-6; possibly TRBD1 for D (5 bases). The CDR3 length is 15 residues. With 0 bases removed from V and 8 bases from J, the gap between germline ends came to 12 bases. In germline, CDR1 is SGHRS, CDR2 YFSETQ. The CDR3 region is CASSLEAREDSPLHF. CDR3 sequence (DNA): TGCGCCAGCAGCTTGGAGGCCAGGGAGGATTCACCCCTCCACTTT.

This chain joins TRBV6-1 and TRBJ2-3; 7 bases agree with TRBD2. The trim removed 0 bases at V and 6 bases at J, leaving 6 bases unmatched. The germline gives CDR1 MNHNS, CDR2 SASEGT. This CDR3 has 15 amino acids. The CDR3 loop reads CASSEAAGTSDTQYF. For the CDR3, the DNA is TGTGCCAGCAGTGAAGCAGCGGGAACTAGCGATACGCAGTATTTT.

The V gene is TRBV28, the J gene TRBJ1-1, with 8 bases fitting TRBD1. Trimming took 7 bases from V and 1 from J; bases not matched to a gene: 8. CDR3 length: 15 residues. Per the germline V gene, CDR1 is MDHEN and CDR2 is SYDVKM. The CDR3 nucleotides read TGTGCCAGCACCCCCCGGACAGGGCCGAACACTGAAGCTTTCTTT. Protein product: CASTPRTGPNTEAFF.

This clone was found once. The chain combines TRBV28 with TRBJ2-7; 9 bases are a match to TRBD2. This CDR3 is 14 amino acids long. The germline V gene encodes CDR1 MDHEN and CDR2 SYDVKM. V lost 8 bases, J lost 7 bases, and 12 bases stayed unmatched. This chain's CDR3 is CASLRIAGVREQYF. The DNA for the CDR3 is TGTGCCAGCTTGAGGATAGCGGGAGTTCGGGAGCAGTACTTC.

The chain links TRBV4-2 to TRBJ2-1; the D gene is possibly TRBD2 (5 bases). V was shortened by 7 bases and J by 8 bases, with 21 bases between the two germline ends. The CDR3 is 15 amino acids. Germline V gives CDR1 LGHNA, CDR2 YNFKEQ. The CDR3 loop reads CASTYSPGLGDEQFF. CDR3 nucleotide sequence: TGTGCCAGCACCTATAGTCCGGGATTGGGCGATGAGCAGTTCTTC.

The chain links TRBV4-1 to TRBJ2-1, with TRBD2 identical over 7 bases. This CDR3 contains 15 residues. Losses at the gene ends were 1 base for V and 9 bases for J; bases not matched to a gene: 9. Germline lookup yields CDR1 MGHRA and CDR2 YSYEKL. The CDR3 DNA reads TGCGCCAGCAGCCAAGTCACGACTAGCTCTCTTGAGCAGTTCTTC. Its protein product is CASSQVTTSSLEQFF.

This chain connects TRBV28 to TRBJ2-2; tentative D call: TRBD2 (7 bases). The germline gives CDR1 MDHEN, CDR2 SYDVKM. The length of the CDR3 is 14 residues. CDR3 sequence: CATLRGEGTGELFF. The CDR3 DNA is TGTGCTACCCTTAGGGGGGAGGGAACCGGGGAGCTGTTTTTT.

The chain links TRBV28 to TRBJ1-5; no reliable D call. V dropped 2 bases and J dropped 7 bases, with 12 bases sitting between them. This CDR3 region has 14 residues. CDR1 MDHEN and CDR2 SYDVKM come from the germline V gene. The CDR3 reads CASSLGVGRQPQHF. The DNA of the CDR3 is TGTGCCAGCAGTTTAGGGGTCGGGAGGCAGCCCCAGCATTTT.

J is TRBJ2-1 and V is TRBV30; 9 bases align to TRBD1. Trimming at V came to 3 bases and at J to 8 bases, leaving 5 bases not matched to a gene. From germline, CDR1 is GTSNPN and CDR2 SVGIG (reference sequence). The CDR3 loop spans 13 amino acids. The CDR3 DNA is TGTGCCTGGAGCCAGACAGGGGGGGATGAGCAGTTCTTC. Protein sequence: CAWSQTGGDEQFF.

The CDR3 loop reads CASSEVSYQPQHF. CDR3 nucleotides: TGTGCCAGCAGTGAGGTTAGTTATCAGCCCCAGCATTTT. The genes are TRBV2 and TRBJ1-5; D unresolved. Germline V CDR1 and CDR2: SNHLY, FYNNEI. The V end was cut by 3 bases, the J end by 5 bases, with 8 bases between. The CDR3 spans 13 residues.

The J gene is TRBJ1-2, the V gene TRBV11-2; D is undetermined. Germline CDR1 reads SGHAT; CDR2 reads FQNNGV. The CDR3 totals 11 residues. V lost 1 base and J 6 bases, leaving 3 bases between the germline ends. This chain's CDR3 is CASSLGDGYTF. The CDR3 DNA reads TGTGCCAGCAGCTTAGGAGATGGCTACACCTTC.

This rearrangement joins TRBV30 to TRBJ2-7; 9 nucleotides align to TRBD1. Trimming removed 4 bases from V and 3 bases from J; junction bases left unmatched: 7. The CDR3 runs 14 residues. Germline CDR1 GTSNPN, CDR2 SVGIG (reference sequence). CDR3 sequence reads: CAWTVGGQGYEQYF. CDR3 coding DNA: TGTGCCTGGACCGTGGGGGGACAGGGCTACGAGCAGTACTTC.